The text below deals with one T cell receptor beta chain. What it binds is unknown. The sample comes from a study of identical twins. Study-wide points: The presence of invariant MAIT and iNKT cells could partly confound analyses of zero-insertion sequences. For cord blood, abundant beta clonotypes had fewer insertions, unlike memory repertoires, which showed none.

V dropped 7 bases and J dropped 4; count of bases not matched to a gene: 7. The CDR3 is made up of 14 amino acids. Germline-derived CDR1 and CDR2 are MNHEY and SVGEGT. TCRdb reprocessed the 5' RACE reads via MiXCR and lists one record per CDR3 protein. The table includes 500,000 to 550,000 distinct CDR3 sequences, roughly a fifth detected once. A further study also used this sample, focusing on T cells expressing NK-cell markers.

The TCR was taken from a woman between 18 and 29 years old in good health. The material sequenced was CD4+ T cells sorted from blood. The chain recombines TRBV6-2 or TRBV6-3 with TRBJ2-3, with TRBD2 identical over 8 bases. The chain's CDR3 is CASNSRGVPDTQYF. Here the CDR3 DNA reads TGTGCCAGCAACTCGCGGGGGGTCCCAGATACGCAGTATTTT.